This passage covers 25 T cell receptor beta chains from one sample sequenced in a study of T cell responses to AZD1222 COVID-19 vaccine. Here immunoSEQ multiplex PCR was the method, and the copy in TCRdb shows in-frame clones only, minus some. The repertoire holds approximately 140,000 clones, 91% seen once, with 1.4% to 1.5% in the top ten. The sequencing used peripheral blood, collected on day 0 of AZD1222 vaccination. These receptors were obtained from an adult in good health.

Points on this clone: This sample includes further DNA sequences coding for the same CDR3. The chain couples TRBV7-2 to TRBJ1-5; TRBD1 might be the D (5 bases). The V end was cut by 3 bases, the J end by 7 bases, with 10 bases between. Germline assignment: CDR1 SGHTA and CDR2 FQGNSA. The CDR3 is 13 residues long. The DNA of the CDR3 is TGTGCCAGCAGCTTGTCAAGGGGACAGCCCCAGCATTTT. Its protein product is CASSLSRGQPQHF. Combining the CDR3 with reference TRBV7-2 and TRBJ1-5 gives the whole variable domain GAGVSQSPSNKVTEKGKDVELRCDPISGHTALYWYRQSLGQGLEFLIYFQGNSAPDKSGLPSDRFSAERTGGSVSTLTIQRTQQEDSAVYLCASSLSRGQPQHFGDGTRLSIL.

The genes are TRBV7-2 and TRBJ1-5, with D unresolved. CDR1 and CDR2 from the germline V gene are SGHTA and FQGNSA. Trimming cost V 5 bases and J 7 bases, with 12 bases left between them. The CDR3 extends over 13 amino acids. CDR3 in DNA: TGTGCCAGCAGCCATGAGGGTGGACAGCCCCAGCATTTT. It translates to CASSHEGGQPQHF.

V and J are TRBV9 and TRBJ1-1; D may be TRBD1 (5 bases). Deletions cut 3 bases from V and 7 bases from J, with 13 bases between. Per germline, CDR1 SGDLS and CDR2 YYNGEE. The CDR3 covers 13 residues. For the CDR3, the DNA is TGTGCCAGCAGCGCCTCAGGTCAGGGTGAAGCTTTCTTT. As protein: CASSASGQGEAFF.

Here the CDR3 DNA reads TGTGCTAGTGGTTTCACACAGGGGTGGTTAAATGAGCAGTTCTTC. Encoded protein: CASGFTQGWLNEQFF. The genes are TRBV12-5 and TRBJ2-1; TRBD1 matches at 7 bases. The germline V gene has CDR1 LGHNT and CDR2 FRNRAP. The junction had 9 bases not matched to a gene; V was cut back by 3 bases and J by 7 bases. The CDR3 sequence is 15 residues long.

This chain joins TRBV9 and TRBJ2-3; D is ambiguous. V lost 3 bases and J 3 bases, leaving 14 bases between the germline ends. The CDR3 contains 15 residues. Per the germline V gene, CDR1 is SGDLS and CDR2 is YYNGEE. CDR3 sequence reads: CASSEGPGRTDTQYF. The CDR3 region has the DNA TGTGCCAGCAGCGAGGGCCCCGGGCGGACAGATACGCAGTATTTT.

This chain uses TRBV12-3 or TRBV12-4 with TRBJ1-1; D is uncertain. Between the trimmed V and J ends, which lost 9 bases and 0 bases, there was a span of 11 bases. The CDR3 has 13 amino acids. The CDR3 DNA sequence: TGTGCCAGTCATCAAGCAATGAACACTGAAGCTTTCTTT. Amino acids: CASHQAMNTEAFF.

The chain links TRBV27 to TRBJ1-1; D remains ambiguous. The germline V gene encodes CDR1 MNHEY and CDR2 SMNVEV (reference sequence). CDR3 length: 12 amino acids. V was pared by 6 bases and J by 5 bases, with 10 bases between. DNA for the CDR3: TGTGCCAGCAGGTTGGGGAGTACTGAAGCTTTCTTT. Translation: CASRLGSTEAFF.

The J gene is TRBJ2-3, the V gene TRBV18; D is undetermined. Germline V gene lookup returns CDR1 KGHSH and CDR2 LQKENI. The CDR3 covers 12 residues. The V gene lost 3 bases and the J gene lost 2 bases, with 3 bases spanning the gap. CDR3: CASSPPTDTQYF. CDR3 nucleotides: TGTGCCAGCTCACCCCCCACAGATACGCAGTATTTT.

The chain employs TRBV10-1 and TRBJ1-5; D unresolved. The CDR3 consists of 14 residues. The V and J ends lost 7 bases and 3 bases respectively, with 13 bases between them. CDR1 WNHNN and CDR2 SYGVQD come from the germline V gene (reference sequence). In DNA form, the CDR3 reads TGCGCCAGCACTGGAGGAAGCTACAATCAGCCCCAGCATTTT. It is translated as CASTGGSYNQPQHF.

The chain links TRBV7-9 to TRBJ2-7, with 7 bases identical to TRBD1. The CDR3 runs to 15 residues. CDR1 SEHNR and CDR2 FQNEAQ come from the germline V gene (reference sequence). The J segment lost 5 bases and the V segment lost 5 bases, leaving 12 bases of the junction unmatched. In DNA, the CDR3 is TGTGCCAGCAGCCTTCTGGGACAGAAGGTTGACGAGCAGTACTTC. This translates into CASSLLGQKVDEQYF. The whole variable domain, filled in from reference TRBV7-9 and TRBJ2-7, reads DTGVSQNPRHKITKRGQNVTFRCDPISEHNRLYWYRQTLGQGPEFLTYFQNEAQLEKSRLLSDRFSAERPKGSFSTLEIQRTEQGDSAMYLCASSLLGQKVDEQYFGPGTRLTVT.

The V call is TRBV11-1, the J call TRBJ2-5; D possibly corresponds to TRBD1 (5 bases). V was pared by 5 bases and J by 2 bases, with 9 bases between. The germline CDR1 and CDR2 sequences are SGHAT and FQDESV (reference sequence). The CDR3 sequence is 13 residues long. CDR3 nucleotide sequence: TGTGCCAGCAGCCCAGGGTGGCAAGAGACCCAGTACTTC. Its translation: CASSPGWQETQYF.

The genes are TRBV5-1 and TRBJ2-1; no reliable D call. Looked up from germline, CDR1 is SGHRS and CDR2 is YFSETQ. Trimming pared 4 bases from V and 6 bases from J, leaving 11 bases between. This CDR3 contains 13 residues. CDR3 residues: CASSQRAINEQFF. CDR3 DNA: TGCGCCAGCAGCCAAAGGGCTATCAATGAGCAGTTCTTC. Full variable domain (rest looked up from reference TRBV5-1 and TRBJ2-1): KAGVTQTPRYLIKTRGQQVTLSCSPISGHRSVSWYQQTPGQGLQFLFEYFSETQRNKGNFPGRFSGRQFSNSRSEMNVSTLELGDSALYLCASSQRAINEQFFGPGTRLTVL.

This chain links TRBV5-1 with TRBJ1-1; D uncertain. V gave up 0 bases and J gave up 0 bases, with 6 bases separating them. The germline CDR1 and CDR2 sequences are SGHRS and YFSETQ. There are 14 residues in the CDR3. CDR3 coding DNA: TGCGCCAGCAGCTTGGGCCCGCTGAACACTGAAGCTTTCTTT. Translated, it gives CASSLGPLNTEAFF.

The chain has TRBV19 and TRBJ1-2; D is unclear. Germline CDR1 and CDR2: LNHDA and SQIVND (reference sequence). CDR3 size: 15 residues. V gave up 4 bases and J gave up 6 bases, with 18 bases separating them. CDR3 coding DNA: TGTGCCAGTAGTAACGGGGTCGGTATTAAGGATGGCTACACCTTC. Residues: CASSNGVGIKDGYTF.

The J gene is TRBJ1-3, the V gene TRBV7-9; D is perhaps TRBD1 (5 bases). Germline assignment: CDR1 SEHNR and CDR2 FQNEAQ (reference sequence). The CDR3 sequence is 15 residues long. V lost 4 bases and J lost 0, with 10 bases in between. This CDR3 reads CASSYYGHSGNTIYF. The CDR3 region has the DNA TGTGCCAGCAGCTACTACGGACACTCTGGAAACACCATATATTTT.

V gene TRBV30 combines with J gene TRBJ1-2, with D unclear. Looked up from germline, CDR1 is GTSNPN and CDR2 is SVGIG (reference sequence). Trimming removed 0 bases at V and 4 bases at J, with 15 bases between. The CDR3 covers 15 residues. The CDR3 bases are TGTGCCTGGAGTGTCACGGCCTCCTGGGGCTATGGCTACACCTTC. This translates into CAWSVTASWGYGYTF.

CDR3 in amino acids: CASSIDSGAYEQYF. CDR3 bases: TGTGCCAGTAGTATTGATTCCGGAGCCTACGAGCAGTACTTC. V usage is TRBV19 and J usage is TRBJ2-7; D gene uncertain. The length of the CDR3 is 14 residues. CDR1 LNHDA and CDR2 SQIVND come from the germline V gene (reference sequence). V was shortened by 3 bases and J by 2 bases, with 11 bases between the two germline ends.

The chain links TRBV19 to TRBJ1-5, with 9 bases fitting TRBD1. Germline loops: CDR1 LNHDA, CDR2 SQIVND (reference sequence). The CDR3 is 16 amino acids. The ends lost 10 bases at V and 6 bases at J; junction bases unmatched: 16. CDR3 sequence (DNA): TGTGCCACCCGAGGACAGGGGAGTTCGAGTGGTCAGCCCCAGCATTTT. This encodes CATRGQGSSSGQPQHF.

The CDR3 nucleotides read TGTGCCAGCAGTCTAGGTCTAGCGGGTATTTACGAGCAGTACTTC. This translates into CASSLGLAGIYEQYF. This chain uses TRBV27 with TRBJ2-7, with TRBD2 identical over 8 bases. The V gene end was trimmed by 5 bases and the J gene end by 4 bases; junction bases not matched to a gene: 10. Germline CDR1 is MNHEY and CDR2 is SMNVEV (reference sequence). The CDR3 sequence is 15 residues long.

This clone was picked up a small number of times. This chain joins TRBV2 and TRBJ2-3; perhaps TRBD2 as D (6 bases). Germline CDR1 is SNHLY and CDR2 is FYNNEI. Trimming removed 8 bases at V and 1 base at J, with 19 bases between. The CDR3 has 16 residues. The CDR3 DNA is TGTGCCAGCCGTAGGGAACTAGCCGGGGGCACAGATACGCAGTATTTT. It yields the protein CASRRELAGGTDTQYF.

This chain joins TRBV19 and TRBJ1-1, with TRBD1 as a possible D gene (6 bases). Germline V lookup: CDR1 LNHDA, CDR2 SQIVND (reference sequence). This CDR3 comprises 14 residues. V was cut by 5 bases and J by 1 base, with 11 bases left in between. CDR3 bases: TGTGCCAGTAGTCCGGGACAAACGAACACTGAAGCTTTCTTT. Its protein is CASSPGQTNTEAFF.

V usage is TRBV20-1 and J usage is TRBJ1-2; the D gene is possibly TRBD1 (5 bases). Trimming pared 4 bases from V and 8 bases from J, leaving 11 bases between. The CDR3 totals 11 residues. Germline values: CDR1 DFQATT, CDR2 SNEGSKA (reference sequence). CDR3 in amino acids: CSATVGGGYTF. CDR3 bases: TGCAGTGCTACCGTCGGGGGAGGCTACACCTTC.

This rearrangement joins TRBV27 to TRBJ1-2; D is unclear. There are 17 residues in the CDR3. CDR1 is MNHEY and CDR2 is SMNVEV in the germline V gene (reference sequence). The ends were cut back, 7 bases at V and 5 bases at J, with 26 bases in the middle. The CDR3 coding sequence is TGTGCCAGCAAGTTTATACGTAATAGCGATAGGCGGTATGGCTACACCTTC. The encoded protein is CASKFIRNSDRRYGYTF.

In its sample, this clone was seen a few times. CDR3 in DNA: TGCGCCAGCAGCCCCCGGATAATTAGCACAGATACGCAGTATTTT. It codes for CASSPRIISTDTQYF. The chain employs TRBV10-1 and TRBJ2-3; no definite D call. Between the trimmed V and J ends, which lost 6 bases and 0 bases, there was a span of 13 bases. This CDR3 has 15 amino acids. Germline V gives CDR1 WNHNN, CDR2 SYGVQD (reference sequence).

The chain combines TRBV7-9 with TRBJ1-2, with a weak D call TRBD1 (6 bases). Trimming removed 5 bases from V and 4 bases from J, with 17 bases in between. From germline, CDR1 is SEHNR and CDR2 FQNEAQ (reference sequence). The CDR3 spans 15 residues. The CDR3, as DNA: TGTGCCAGCAGCCAAACATCTGGGGGCGGCTATGGCTACACCTTC. This codes for CASSQTSGGGYGYTF.